The present T cell receptor (beta chain) was sequenced within a study of regulatory T cells in long-lasting Graves disease. Investigators prepared the TCR beta libraries by applying iRepertoire HTBI primers and Arm-PCR of CDR3 regions. Study processing details: Taken together, the samples had around 66 TRBV and around 14 TRBJ segments identified. TCRdb processed the multiplex PCR reads anew with MiXCR; each CDR3 protein has one entry. The V and J calls reflect TCRdb's pipeline rather than the authors' work. This table has about 540,000 distinct CDR3 sequences, about 13% appearing once. CDR1 SNHLY and CDR2 FYNNEI come from the germline V gene. V was pared by 6 bases and J by 5 bases, with 22 bases between. The CDR3 spans 17 residues. The sample's time point: newly diagnosed GD, antithyroid drugs for less than 3 months. The authors made the TCR library using RNA they extracted from PBMCs. These data were likewise used in another study, on T cells in Graves' hyperthyroidism and ophthalmopathy.

The TCR sequence derives from a man aged 30 to 45 with Graves disease. This specimen consisted of peripheral blood mononuclear cells (PBMCs), obtained at new diagnosis, from a patient treated with antithyroid drugs. The rearrangement joins TRBV2 to TRBJ2-2; D is possibly TRBD1 (6 bases). The CDR3 region has the DNA TGTGCCAGCAGATTTTCCGCAGGGGTTATGTTTACCGGGGAGCTGTTTTTT. It specifies CASRFSAGVMFTGELFF.